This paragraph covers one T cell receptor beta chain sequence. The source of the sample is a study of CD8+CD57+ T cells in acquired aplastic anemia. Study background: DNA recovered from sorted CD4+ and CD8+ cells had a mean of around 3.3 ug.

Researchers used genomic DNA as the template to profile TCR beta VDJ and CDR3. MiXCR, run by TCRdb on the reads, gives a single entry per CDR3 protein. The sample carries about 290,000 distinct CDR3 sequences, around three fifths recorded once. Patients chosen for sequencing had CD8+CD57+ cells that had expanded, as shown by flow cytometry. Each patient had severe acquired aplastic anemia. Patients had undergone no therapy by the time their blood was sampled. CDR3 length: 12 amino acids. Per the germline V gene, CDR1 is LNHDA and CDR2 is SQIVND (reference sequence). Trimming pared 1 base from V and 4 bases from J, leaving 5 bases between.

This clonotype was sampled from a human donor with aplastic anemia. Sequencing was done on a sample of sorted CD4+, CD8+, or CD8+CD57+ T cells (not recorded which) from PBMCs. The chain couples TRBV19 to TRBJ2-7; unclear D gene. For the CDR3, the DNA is TGTGCCAGTAGTATAGGGGGATACGAGCAGTACTTC. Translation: CASSIGGYEQYF. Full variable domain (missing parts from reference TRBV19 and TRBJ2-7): DGGITQSPKYLFRKEGQNVTLSCEQNLNHDAMYWYRQDPGQGLRLIYYSQIVNDFQKGDIAEGYSVSREKKESFPLTVTSAQKNPTAFYLCASSIGGYEQYFGPGTRLTVT.